The 27 T cell receptor beta chains presented below share a single source sample, sequenced in a study of OX40 agonist ivuxolimab in advanced cancers. Only in-frame clones appear in the TCRdb table, and some are missing; sequencing was by immunoSEQ multiplex PCR. This sample has tens of thousands of clones; around 84% occur once, and the top ten carry around 21%. Sequencing used CD4+ or CD8+ T cells sorted from blood, obtained in a trial of the OX40 agonist ivuxolimab. The receptors were gathered from an adult with an advanced solid tumor such as melanoma, head and neck, liver or kidney cancer.

V is TRBV19 and J is TRBJ2-3; TRBD2 aligns across 7 bases. Germline assignment: CDR1 LNHDA and CDR2 SQIVND (reference sequence). The CDR3 spans 15 residues. The junction had 9 bases not matched to a gene; V was cut back by 4 bases and J by 5 bases. CDR3 nucleotide sequence: TGTGCCAGTAGTAGCCCACCTGGGAGGGGAGATACGCAGTATTTT. The encoded protein is CASSSPPGRGDTQYF.

With regard to this clone: A junction boundary mismatches the germline segment, possibly from a read error. This chain links TRBV6-1 with TRBJ2-7; maybe TRBD2 (6 bases). The CDR3 length is 13 residues. Germline values: CDR1 MNHNS, CDR2 SASEGT. The CDR3 DNA reads as TGTGCCAGCAAGGAGGGACTCCGTGATACCCGTTTCTTC. Translation gives CASKEGLRDTRFF.

V gene TRBV27 combines with J gene TRBJ2-7; D is unclear. The V end was cut by 5 bases, the J end by 0 bases, with 5 bases between. There are 12 residues in the CDR3. CDR1 is MNHEY, CDR2 SMNVEV, per germline (reference sequence). This CDR3 is CASSPSSYEQYF. In DNA, the CDR3 is TGTGCCAGCAGTCCGAGCTCCTACGAGCAGTACTTC.

The chain has TRBV27 and TRBJ2-7, with 8 positions matching TRBD2. After removal of 5 bases from V and 4 bases from J, the junction contained 4 bases not matched to a gene. In germline, CDR1 is MNHEY, CDR2 SMNVEV (reference sequence). CDR3 length: 13 amino acids. CDR3 in amino acids: CASSPGGAYEQYF. CDR3 bases: TGTGCCAGCAGTCCCGGGGGGGCGTACGAGCAGTACTTC.

The chain links TRBV11-2 to TRBJ2-7; 7 bases fit TRBD2. From germline, CDR1 is SGHAT and CDR2 FQNNGV. This CDR3 comprises 15 residues. The J segment lost 3 bases and the V segment lost 5 bases, leaving 10 bases of the junction unmatched. As DNA, the CDR3 is TGTGCCAGCAGCCCGGGCGGGGAGGGGATCTACGAGCAGTACTTC. Residues: CASSPGGEGIYEQYF.

The V gene is TRBV19, the J gene TRBJ2-1, with 7 bases fitting TRBD2. The CDR3 has 13 residues. Germline CDR1 reads LNHDA; CDR2 reads SQIVND (reference sequence). J was trimmed by 10 bases and V by 0 bases; bases with no gene match: 3. CDR3 region: CASSIDEGGEQFF. CDR3 nucleotide sequence: TGTGCCAGTAGTATAGATGAGGGAGGGGAGCAGTTCTTC.

The V call is TRBV19, the J call TRBJ2-1; 12 bases fit TRBD2. Germline trimming cut 1 base from V and 4 bases from J; bases unmatched to any gene: 2. Germline assignment: CDR1 LNHDA and CDR2 SQIVND (reference sequence). The CDR3 runs to 16 residues. CDR3 nucleotide sequence: TGTGCCAGTAGTATAGGGGGACTAGCGGGTTACAATGAGCAGTTCTTC. Protein product: CASSIGGLAGYNEQFF.

V gene TRBV2 combines with J gene TRBJ2-3, with D possibly called TRBD1 or TRBD2 (6 bases each). V dropped 0 bases and J dropped 0 bases, with 10 bases sitting between them. Germline V CDR1 and CDR2: SNHLY, FYNNEI. This CDR3 comprises 16 residues. The CDR3 is CASSEAGGGSTDTQYF. CDR3 DNA: TGTGCCAGCAGTGAAGCCGGAGGGGGGAGCACAGATACGCAGTATTTT.

The CDR3 coding sequence is TGCAGCGTTATTGGACAGACATACGAGCAGTACTTC. Protein: CSVIGQTYEQYF. This chain links TRBV29-1 with TRBJ2-7; possible D gene TRBD1, 6 bases. In germline, CDR1 is SQVTM, CDR2 ANQGSEA. V was clipped by 5 bases and J by 4 bases, with 12 bases between them. This CDR3 has 12 amino acids.

The genes are TRBV7-6 and TRBJ2-1; no definite D call. CDR3 length: 12 residues. Germline loops: CDR1 SGHVS, CDR2 FNYEAQ. Trimming removed 3 bases at V and 3 bases at J, with 3 bases between. In nucleotides, the CDR3 is TGTGCCAGCAGCTTGGACTACAATGAGCAGTTCTTC. It yields the protein CASSLDYNEQFF.

The chain is built from TRBV27 and TRBJ2-5, with a tentative D call TRBD2 (6 bases). CDR3 length equals 15 residues. With 1 base removed from V and 4 bases from J, the gap between germline ends came to 13 bases. Per the germline V gene, CDR1 is MNHEY and CDR2 is SMNVEV (reference sequence). CDR3 loop: CASSLLSGGLETQYF. The DNA of the CDR3 is TGTGCCAGCAGTTTATTATCTGGGGGGTTAGAGACCCAGTACTTC.

This clone showed up just once. The chain couples TRBV27 to TRBJ1-6; tentatively, D is TRBD1 (6 bases). The CDR3 runs 14 residues. The V gene's germline CDR1 is MNHEY and CDR2 SMNVEV (reference sequence). Deletions cut 5 bases from V and 9 bases from J, with 14 bases between. CDR3 sequence: CASSPGGAASPLHF. The CDR3 region has the DNA TGTGCCAGCAGTCCCGGGGGGGCGGCTTCACCCCTCCACTTT.

The chain has TRBV28 and TRBJ2-1; maybe TRBD1 (5 bases). Germline CDR1 and CDR2: MDHEN and SYDVKM. V lost 3 bases, J lost 7 bases, and 16 bases lay in between. The CDR3 length is 15 residues. CDR3 loop: CASSLRQGKMNEQFF. CDR3 DNA sequence: TGTGCCAGCAGTTTGAGGCAGGGTAAAATGAATGAGCAGTTCTTC. Complete variable domain (other parts from reference TRBV28 and TRBJ2-1): DVKVTQSSRYLVKRTGEKVFLECVQDMDHENMFWYRQDPGLGLRLIYFSYDVKMKEKGDIPEGYSVSREKKERFSLILESASTNQTSMYLCASSLRQGKMNEQFFGPGTRLTVL.

The rearrangement joins TRBV19 to TRBJ1-2; tentatively, D is TRBD1 (5 bases). Per germline, CDR1 LNHDA and CDR2 SQIVND (reference sequence). The CDR3 consists of 12 residues. Trimming took 3 bases from V and 8 from J, leaving 10 bases between them. CDR3 coding DNA: TGTGCCAGTAGTATTGGAGGGGCCGGCTACACCTTC. Its translation: CASSIGGAGYTF.

The chain carries TRBV27 and TRBJ1-1, with no clear D. CDR3 length equals 12 residues. V lost 5 bases to trimming and J lost 3 bases, with 7 bases between them. Germline CDR1 reads MNHEY; CDR2 reads SMNVEV (reference sequence). CDR3 region: CASSDLYTEAFF. The DNA for the CDR3 is TGTGCCAGCAGTGACCTCTACACTGAAGCTTTCTTT.

Details on this clone: At one end, the junction sequence differs from germline, possibly due to a read error. CDR3 sequence: CLIEQREKLFF. In DNA, the CDR3 is TGCCTCATCGAACAGAGGGAAAAACTGTTTTTT. The chain joins TRBV2 to TRBJ1-4; no clear D. Per the germline V gene, CDR1 is SNHLY and CDR2 is FYNNEI. This CDR3 has 11 amino acids.

The chain joins TRBV5-8 to TRBJ2-3; TRBD1 might be the D (6 bases). Germline V gives CDR1 SGHTS, CDR2 YDEGEE. With 5 bases removed from V and 5 bases from J, the gap between germline ends came to 24 bases. This CDR3 has 17 amino acids. This CDR3 is CASRLNGTSRSEDTQYF. CDR3 sequence (DNA): TGTGCCAGCAGACTAAACGGGACATCACGGTCAGAAGATACGCAGTATTTT.

On this clone itself: A far larger clone lies a single base away; this is likely a read error. Written as DNA, the CDR3 is TGTGCCAGCAGTTTAGGGGCAGGTCACGGCTATGGCTACACCTTC. It translates to CASSLGAGHGYGYTF. The chain recombines TRBV27 with TRBJ1-2; the D gene is possibly TRBD1 (5 bases). The CDR3 spans 15 residues. Per germline, CDR1 MNHEY and CDR2 SMNVEV (reference sequence). The V end lost 2 bases, the J end lost 4 bases, and 14 bases lay between the germline ends.

CDR3 sequence: CASSQDRNEQFF. In DNA form, the CDR3 reads TGTGCCAGCAGCCAAGACAGGAATGAGCAGTTCTTC. This rearrangement joins TRBV7-9 to TRBJ2-1, with D possibly TRBD1 on 6 matching bases. The ends were cut back, 5 bases at V and 7 bases at J, with 9 bases in the middle. Germline CDR1 and CDR2: SEHNR and FQNEAQ (reference sequence). The CDR3 is 12 residues long.

This clone was detected many times. The V and J genes are TRBV2 and TRBJ2-7; D uncertain. Germline assignment: CDR1 SNHLY and CDR2 FYNNEI. Trimming pared 5 bases from V and 5 bases from J, leaving 13 bases between. CDR3 length: 13 amino acids. The CDR3 DNA sequence: TGTGCCAGCAGTCTCGCCCCAGAGAACGAGCAGTACTTC. Its protein is CASSLAPENEQYF.

The chain couples TRBV9 to TRBJ2-1; 9 nucleotides align to TRBD2. The CDR3 is 15 amino acids. The V and J ends lost 2 bases and 5 bases, in that order; junction bases with no gene match: 5. CDR1 and CDR2 from the germline V gene are SGDLS and YYNGEE. In nucleotides, the CDR3 is TGTGCCAGCAGCGTGAGCGGGAGGTTGGACAATGAGCAGTTCTTC. It encodes CASSVSGRLDNEQFF.

The chain joins TRBV5-4 to TRBJ2-1, with 10 bases that match TRBD2. Per germline, CDR1 SGHNT and CDR2 YYREEE (reference sequence). CDR3 length: 15 amino acids. The V gene end was trimmed by 6 bases and the J gene end by 2 bases; junction bases not matched to a gene: 5. CDR3 sequence: CASNPGTSAYNEQFF. The CDR3 region has the DNA TGTGCCAGCAACCCCGGGACTAGCGCCTACAATGAGCAGTTCTTC.

J is TRBJ2-1 and V is TRBV9; 9 nucleotides match TRBD1. CDR3 size: 13 residues. V trimming: 7 bases; J trimming: 6 bases; junction bases outside the gene matches: 5. Germline CDR1 is SGDLS and CDR2 is YYNGEE. The CDR3 is CASSGTGLNEQFF. CDR3 sequence (DNA): TGTGCCAGCTCCGGGACAGGGCTCAATGAGCAGTTCTTC. Combining the CDR3 with reference TRBV9 and TRBJ2-1 gives the whole variable domain DSGVTQTPKHLITATGQRVTLRCSPRSGDLSVYWYQQSLDQGLQFLIQYYNGEERAKGNILERFSAQQFPDLHSELNLSSLELGDSALYFCASSGTGLNEQFFGPGTRLTVL.

This chain links TRBV30 with TRBJ2-7, with 7 bases matching TRBD1. Germline loops: CDR1 GTSNPN, CDR2 SVGIG (reference sequence). The CDR3 length is 14 residues. The ends lost 1 base at V and 7 bases at J; junction bases unmatched: 10. This CDR3 reads CAWSEGGGLGEQYF. The CDR3 bases are TGTGCCTGGAGTGAAGGGGGCGGATTGGGAGAGCAGTACTTC.

In its sample, this clone was seen once. The chain links TRBV6-1 to TRBJ1-1; the D is unclear. The CDR3 totals 14 residues. Trimming took 6 bases from V and 6 from J, leaving 17 bases between them. The germline V gene has CDR1 MNHNS and CDR2 SASEGT. In DNA form, the CDR3 reads TGTGCCAGCAGGGGTGAGAGAGAGACTGCTGAAGCTTTCTTT. Translated, it gives CASRGERETAEAFF.

J is TRBJ2-7 and V is TRBV7-9; 12 nucleotides line up with TRBD1. J was trimmed by 6 bases and V by 6 bases; bases with no gene match: 9. The CDR3 contains 15 residues. CDR1 SEHNR and CDR2 FQNEAQ come from the germline V gene (reference sequence). The CDR3 spells CASRPKGTGGAEQYF. CDR3 bases: TGTGCCAGCAGACCAAAGGGGACAGGGGGCGCCGAGCAGTACTTC.

The rearrangement joins TRBV23-1 to TRBJ2-3; TRBD1 or TRBD2 may be the D gene (5 bases each). TRBV23-1 carries the ORF label, with uncertain function. V lost 10 bases and J lost 0, with 17 bases in between. This CDR3 region has 15 residues. The CDR3 reads CATSRRGGSTDTQYF. DNA of the CDR3: TGCGCCACCTCACGGCGTGGGGGTAGCACAGATACGCAGTATTTT.